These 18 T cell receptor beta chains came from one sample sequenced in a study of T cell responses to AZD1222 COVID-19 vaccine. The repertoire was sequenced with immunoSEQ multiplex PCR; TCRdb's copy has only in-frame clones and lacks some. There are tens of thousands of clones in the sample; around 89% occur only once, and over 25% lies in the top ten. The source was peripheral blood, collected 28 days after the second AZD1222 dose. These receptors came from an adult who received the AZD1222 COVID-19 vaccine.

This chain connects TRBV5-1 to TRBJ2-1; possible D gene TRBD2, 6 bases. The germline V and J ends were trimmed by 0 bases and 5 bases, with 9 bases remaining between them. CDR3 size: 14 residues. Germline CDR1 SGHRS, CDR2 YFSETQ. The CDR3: CASSLVAGNNEQFF. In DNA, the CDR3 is TGCGCCAGCAGCTTGGTGGCGGGAAACAATGAGCAGTTCTTC.

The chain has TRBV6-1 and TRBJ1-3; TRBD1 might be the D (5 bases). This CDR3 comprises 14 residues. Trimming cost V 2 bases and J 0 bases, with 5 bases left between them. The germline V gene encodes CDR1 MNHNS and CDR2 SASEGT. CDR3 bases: TGTGCCAGCAGTGAACAGGGCTCTGGAAACACCATATATTTT. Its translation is CASSEQGSGNTIYF.

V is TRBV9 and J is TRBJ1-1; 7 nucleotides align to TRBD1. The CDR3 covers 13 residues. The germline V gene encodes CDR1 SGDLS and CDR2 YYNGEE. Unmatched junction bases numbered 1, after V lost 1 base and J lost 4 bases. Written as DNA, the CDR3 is TGTGCCAGCAGCGTAACAGGGGCCACTGAAGCTTTCTTT. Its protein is CASSVTGATEAFF.

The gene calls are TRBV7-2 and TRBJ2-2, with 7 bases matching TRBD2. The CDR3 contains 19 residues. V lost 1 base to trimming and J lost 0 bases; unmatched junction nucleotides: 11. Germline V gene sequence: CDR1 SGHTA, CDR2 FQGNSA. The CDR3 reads CASSLVHSLAVSNTGELFF. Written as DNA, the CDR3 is TGTGCCAGCAGCTTAGTCCATTCGCTAGCGGTTTCGAACACCGGGGAGCTGTTTTTT.

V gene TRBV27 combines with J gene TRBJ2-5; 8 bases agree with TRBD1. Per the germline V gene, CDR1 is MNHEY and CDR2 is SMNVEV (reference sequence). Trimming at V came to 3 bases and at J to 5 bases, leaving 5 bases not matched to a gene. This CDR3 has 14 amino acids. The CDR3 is CASSFSQGGETQYF. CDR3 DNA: TGTGCCAGCAGTTTCTCACAGGGGGGCGAGACCCAGTACTTC.

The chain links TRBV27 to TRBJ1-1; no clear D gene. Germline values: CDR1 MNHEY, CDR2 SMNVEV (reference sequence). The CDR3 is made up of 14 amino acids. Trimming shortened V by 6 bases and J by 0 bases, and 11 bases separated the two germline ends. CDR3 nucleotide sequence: TGTGCCAGCAGCCTTCGATGGGTGAACACTGAAGCTTTCTTT. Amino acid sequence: CASSLRWVNTEAFF.

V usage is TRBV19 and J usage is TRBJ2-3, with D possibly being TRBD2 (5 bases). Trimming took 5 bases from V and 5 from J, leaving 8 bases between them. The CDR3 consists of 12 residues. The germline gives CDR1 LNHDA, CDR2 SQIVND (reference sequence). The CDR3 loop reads CASSPRVDTQYF. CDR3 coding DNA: TGTGCCAGTAGTCCGCGGGTAGATACGCAGTATTTT.

The CDR3 sequence: CASSLIFGSSYNEQFF. CDR3 nucleotides: TGTGCCAGCAGCTTAATTTTCGGGAGCTCCTACAATGAGCAGTTCTTC. This chain joins TRBV11-3 and TRBJ2-1, with D possibly being TRBD2 (6 bases). Germline CDR1 SGHNT, CDR2 YENEEA. This CDR3 is 16 amino acids long. V lost 2 bases and J 0 bases, leaving 11 bases between the germline ends. Supplemented by reference TRBV11-3 and TRBJ2-1, the full variable domain reads EAGVVQSPRYKIIEKKQPVAFWCNPISGHNTLYWYLQNLGQGPELLIRYENEEAVDDSQLPKDRFSAERLKGVDSTLKIQPAELGDSAVYLCASSLIFGSSYNEQFFGPGTRLTVL.

CDR3 amino acids: CASSQSGSTEAFF. CDR3 bases: TGTGCCAGCAGCCAATCGGGCTCGACTGAAGCTTTCTTT. The chain employs TRBV16 and TRBJ1-1, with D uncertain. The germline V gene has CDR1 KGHSY and CDR2 FQNENV. Trimming removed 0 bases from V and 5 bases from J, with 7 bases in between. The CDR3 contains 13 residues.

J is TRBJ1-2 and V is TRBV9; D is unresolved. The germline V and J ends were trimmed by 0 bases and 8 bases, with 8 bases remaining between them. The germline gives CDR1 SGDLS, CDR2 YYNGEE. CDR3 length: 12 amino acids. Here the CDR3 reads CASSVDSEGYTF. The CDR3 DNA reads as TGTGCCAGCAGCGTAGACAGCGAAGGCTACACCTTC. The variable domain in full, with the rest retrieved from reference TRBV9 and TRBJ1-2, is DSGVTQTPKHLITATGQRVTLRCSPRSGDLSVYWYQQSLDQGLQFLIQYYNGEERAKGNILERFSAQQFPDLHSELNLSSLELGDSALYFCASSVDSEGYTFGSGTRLTVV.

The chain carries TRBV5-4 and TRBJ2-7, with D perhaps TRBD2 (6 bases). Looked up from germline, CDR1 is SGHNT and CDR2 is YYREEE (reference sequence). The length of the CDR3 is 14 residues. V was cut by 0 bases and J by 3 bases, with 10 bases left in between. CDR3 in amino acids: CASSLGLASYEQYF. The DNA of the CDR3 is TGTGCCAGCAGCTTGGGGCTAGCGAGCTACGAGCAGTACTTC.

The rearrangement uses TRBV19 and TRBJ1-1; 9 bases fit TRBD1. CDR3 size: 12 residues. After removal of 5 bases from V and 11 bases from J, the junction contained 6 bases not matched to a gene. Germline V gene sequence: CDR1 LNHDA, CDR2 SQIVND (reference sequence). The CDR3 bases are TGTGCCAGTAGTCCCCGGGACAGGGCTGCTTTCTTT. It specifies CASSPRDRAAFF.

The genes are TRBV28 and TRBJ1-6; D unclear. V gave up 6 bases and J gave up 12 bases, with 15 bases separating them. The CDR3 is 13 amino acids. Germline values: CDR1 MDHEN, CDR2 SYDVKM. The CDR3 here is CASRESTGGPLHF. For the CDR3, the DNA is TGTGCCAGCAGGGAATCAACGGGAGGACCCCTCCACTTT.

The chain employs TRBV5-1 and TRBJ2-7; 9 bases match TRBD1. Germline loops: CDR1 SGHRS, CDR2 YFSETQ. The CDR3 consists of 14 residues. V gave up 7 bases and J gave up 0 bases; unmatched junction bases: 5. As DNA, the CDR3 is TGCGCCAGCGTCCCGACAGGGGGCTCCTACGAGCAGTACTTC. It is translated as CASVPTGGSYEQYF. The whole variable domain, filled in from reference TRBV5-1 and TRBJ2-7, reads KAGVTQTPRYLIKTRGQQVTLSCSPISGHRSVSWYQQTPGQGLQFLFEYFSETQRNKGNFPGRFSGRQFSNSRSEMNVSTLELGDSALYLCASVPTGGSYEQYFGPGTRLTVT.

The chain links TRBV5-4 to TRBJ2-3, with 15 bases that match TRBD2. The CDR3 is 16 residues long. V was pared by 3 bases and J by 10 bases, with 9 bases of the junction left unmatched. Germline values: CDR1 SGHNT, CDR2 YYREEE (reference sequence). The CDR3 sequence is CASSSGLAGGSSAQYF. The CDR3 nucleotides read TGTGCCAGCAGCTCGGGACTAGCGGGGGGATCCTCCGCGCAGTATTTT.

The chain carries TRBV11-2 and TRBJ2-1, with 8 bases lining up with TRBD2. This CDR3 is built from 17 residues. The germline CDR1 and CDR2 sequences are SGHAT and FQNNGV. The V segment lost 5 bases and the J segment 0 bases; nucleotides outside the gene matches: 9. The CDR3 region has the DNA TGTGCCAGCAGCGGCACTCTGGCGGGAGGCTCCTACAATGAGCAGTTCTTC. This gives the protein CASSGTLAGGSYNEQFF. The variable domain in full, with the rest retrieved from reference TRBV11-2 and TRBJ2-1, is EAGVAQSPRYKIIEKRQSVAFWCNPISGHATLYWYQQILGQGPKLLIQFQNNGVVDDSQLPKDRFSAERLKGVDSTLKIQPAKLEDSAVYLCASSGTLAGGSYNEQFFGPGTRLTVL.

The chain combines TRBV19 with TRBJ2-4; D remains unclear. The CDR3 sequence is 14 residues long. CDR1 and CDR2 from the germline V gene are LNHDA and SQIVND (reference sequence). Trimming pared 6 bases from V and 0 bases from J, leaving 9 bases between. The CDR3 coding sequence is TGTGCCAGTAGATCACTTCTAGCCAAAAACATTCAGTACTTC. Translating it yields CASRSLLAKNIQYF.

The CDR3 nucleotides read TGTGCCAGCAGTTTATGGGCGGGCCCCTACGAGCAGTACTTC. Its protein is CASSLWAGPYEQYF. V is TRBV13 and J is TRBJ2-7; D may be TRBD2 (5 bases). The CDR3 spans 14 residues. V was pared by 6 bases and J by 2 bases, with 14 bases between. Germline V CDR1 and CDR2: PRHDT, FYEKMQ (reference sequence). Variable domain in full (rest from reference TRBV13 and TRBJ2-7): AAGVIQSPRHLIKEKRETATLKCYPIPRHDTVYWYQQGPGQDPQFLISFYEKMQSDKGSIPDRFSAQQFSDYHSELNMSSLELGDSALYFCASSLWAGPYEQYFGPGTRLTVT.